This T cell receptor (beta chain) is drawn from a study of blood T cell repertoires in COVID-19. Turning to the study itself: The United States, Italy and Spain were the sources of the acute and convalescent COVID-19 samples. Sources were T cells, B-cell-depleted T cells, or PBMCs; the material itself was cDNA or gDNA.

Study processing details: Estimates of nucleated cell counts were drawn from the amplification of reference gene primers. Profiled with immunoSEQ multiplex PCR; TCRdb holds only in-frame clones, not every one. V, J and clone size are taken as reported in that table, and D and trimming were inferred from the DNA itself. The sample holds almost 70,000 clones; 88% are singletons and the top ten take 6% to 7%. The V gene lost 6 bases and the J gene lost 6 bases, with 11 bases spanning the gap. The CDR3 totals 12 residues. Germline V gene data show CDR1 as SEHNR and CDR2 as FQNEAQ (reference sequence). This clonotype originated in a woman in her seventies with acute or convalescent COVID-19. Sequencing was done on a sample of peripheral blood. This chain joins TRBV7-9 and TRBJ1-1; D unclear. CDR3 in DNA: TGTGCCAGCAGTTCCCAGGTACCTGAAGCTTTCTTT. Translated, it gives CASSSQVPEAFF. Drawing the rest from reference TRBV7-9 and TRBJ1-1, the complete variable domain is DTGVSQNPRHKITKRGQNVTFRCDPISEHNRLYWYRQTLGQGPEFLTYFQNEAQLEKSRLLSDRFSAERPKGSFSTLEIQRTEQGDSAMYLCASSSQVPEAFFGQGTRLTVV.